What follows are 23 T cell receptor beta chains derived from one specimen sequenced in a study of blood T cell repertoires in COVID-19. Sequenced by immunoSEQ multiplex PCR; TCRdb stores in-frame clones only, minus some. In the table there are around 81,000 clones, 86% of which are singletons. What was sequenced was peripheral blood. Receptors originate from an older woman with acute or convalescent COVID-19.

The chain uses TRBV28 and TRBJ2-2, with 9 bases fitting TRBD2. This CDR3 is 18 amino acids long. Trimming cost V 4 bases and J 1 base; bases outside gene matches: 10. Germline assignment: CDR1 MDHEN and CDR2 SYDVKM. DNA for the CDR3: TGTGCCAGCAGTTGGCTGTTGGCGGGGGGGGAGAACACCGGGGAGCTGTTTTTT. Its translation is CASSWLLAGGENTGELFF.

By sample fraction, this clone is medium-sized (0.01 to 0.1%). The rearrangement joins TRBV29-1 to TRBJ1-1; 7 bases fit TRBD1. Germline V gene sequence: CDR1 SQVTM, CDR2 ANQGSEA. The CDR3 totals 12 residues. V trimming: 7 bases; J trimming: 4 bases; junction bases outside the gene matches: 6. CDR3 bases: TGCAGCGGCCTCCCAGGGGGCACTGAAGCTTTCTTT. It encodes CSGLPGGTEAFF.

This clone has a single count. The J gene is TRBJ2-1, the V gene TRBV4-1, with 10 nucleotides matching TRBD2. Germline V gene lookup returns CDR1 MGHRA and CDR2 YSYEKL. This CDR3 spans 17 amino acids. V dropped 4 bases and J dropped 1; count of bases not matched to a gene: 7. The DNA for the CDR3 is TGCGCCAGCAGCCGAGGGGCTAGCGGGAGTTCCTACAATGAGCAGTTCTTC. This translates into CASSRGASGSSYNEQFF.

CDR3 sequence: CASSLRGDSKNTEAFF. The CDR3 nucleotides are TGTGCCAGCAGCTTAAGAGGGGACAGTAAGAACACTGAAGCTTTCTTT. V gene TRBV7-2 combines with J gene TRBJ1-1; 7 nucleotides align to TRBD1. The germline V gene has CDR1 SGHTA and CDR2 FQGNSA. There are 16 residues in the CDR3. V was clipped by 2 bases and J by 1 base; unmatched bases: 7.

This clone was detected only a few times. This chain uses TRBV7-9 with TRBJ1-4, with D maybe TRBD1 (5 bases). CDR3 length: 14 residues. Deletions cut 3 bases from V and 4 bases from J, with 9 bases between. Germline V gene lookup returns CDR1 SEHNR and CDR2 FQNEAQ (reference sequence). DNA for the CDR3: TGTGCCAGCAGCTTCAGGGCAATTAATGAAAAACTGTTTTTT. It yields the protein CASSFRAINEKLFF.

The chain recombines TRBV5-1 with TRBJ2-1; D is possibly TRBD1 (5 bases). Germline CDR1 and CDR2: SGHRS and YFSETQ. V was trimmed by 4 bases and J by 6 bases, leaving 17 bases between them. The CDR3 extends over 15 amino acids. In DNA form, the CDR3 reads TGCGCCAGCAGCGGTCCAAAGGGGAAGGGCAATGAGCAGTTCTTC. It yields the protein CASSGPKGKGNEQFF.

J is TRBJ2-2 and V is TRBV7-3; D may be TRBD1 (6 bases). Germline loops: CDR1 SGHTA, CDR2 FQGTGA. V lost 5 bases to trimming and J lost 2 bases, with 12 bases between them. The CDR3 extends over 15 amino acids. The CDR3, as DNA: TGTGCCAGCAGCGCGCGACAGGTTAACACCGGGGAGCTGTTTTTT. It codes for CASSARQVNTGELFF. The full variable domain, its missing parts supplied by reference TRBV7-3 and TRBJ2-2, is GAGVSQTPSNKVTEKGKYVELRCDPISGHTALYWYRQSLGQGPEFLIYFQGTGAADDSGLPNDRFFAVRPEGSVSTLKIQRTERGDSAVYLCASSARQVNTGELFFGEGSRLTVL.

This clone was seen only a few times. The chain recombines TRBV20-1 with TRBJ2-5, with 12 bases matching TRBD2. The CDR3 has 14 amino acids. V lost 3 bases, J lost 4 bases, and 3 bases stayed unmatched. CDR1 is DFQATT and CDR2 is SNEGSKA in the germline V gene (reference sequence). CDR3 nucleotide sequence: TGCAGTGCTAGTTCTAGCGGGGGGGCAGAGACCCAGTACTTC. Its protein product is CSASSSGGAETQYF.

This chain uses TRBV19 with TRBJ2-5; 9 bases fit TRBD2. V gave up 1 base and J gave up 2 bases; unmatched junction bases: 2. The germline CDR1 and CDR2 sequences are LNHDA and SQIVND (reference sequence). The CDR3 loop spans 15 amino acids. The CDR3 DNA follows: TGTGCCAGTAGTATAGCTAGCGGGAAACAAGAGACCCAGTACTTC. It encodes CASSIASGKQETQYF. Using reference TRBV19 and TRBJ2-5 for the parts outside the CDR3, the full variable domain is DGGITQSPKYLFRKEGQNVTLSCEQNLNHDAMYWYRQDPGQGLRLIYYSQIVNDFQKGDIAEGYSVSREKKESFPLTVTSAQKNPTAFYLCASSIASGKQETQYFGPGTRLLVL.

The J gene is TRBJ1-1, the V gene TRBV28, with 9 bases fitting TRBD1. The CDR3 runs 15 residues. Trimming removed 2 bases from V and 5 bases from J; junction bases left unmatched: 6. Germline values: CDR1 MDHEN, CDR2 SYDVKM. CDR3 nucleotides: TGTGCCAGCAGTTTAATTACAGGGGGCCGAACTGAAGCTTTCTTT. It translates to CASSLITGGRTEAFF.

The gene calls are TRBV3-1 (or the pseudogene TRBV3-2) and TRBJ1-1; the D is unclear. The germline CDR1 and CDR2 sequences are LGHDT and YNNKEL (reference sequence). Trimming left V 3 bases short and J 1 base short, with 9 bases between. The length of the CDR3 is 14 residues. The CDR3 loop reads CASSQTNSNTEAFF. CDR3 nucleotides: TGTGCCAGCAGCCAGACAAATTCGAACACTGAAGCTTTCTTT.

The V and J genes are TRBV6-1 and TRBJ2-7; D may be TRBD2 (5 bases). This CDR3 region has 14 residues. Trimming removed 1 base from V and 6 bases from J, with 13 bases in between. The germline CDR1 and CDR2 sequences are MNHNS and SASEGT. This CDR3 is CASSEGGPAGEQYF. DNA for the CDR3: TGTGCCAGCAGTGAAGGGGGTCCGGCGGGCGAGCAGTACTTC.

This clone is a singleton in its sample. The chain carries TRBV5-6 and TRBJ1-4; D remains unclear. Trimming cost V 4 bases and J 4 bases, with 11 bases left between them. The CDR3 runs to 14 residues. Germline V gene lookup returns CDR1 SGHDT and CDR2 YYEEEE. This chain's CDR3 is CASSDTAGNEKLFF. The DNA of the CDR3 is TGTGCCAGCAGCGATACGGCGGGTAATGAAAAACTGTTTTTT.

The chain uses TRBV5-1 and TRBJ2-1; 13 positions agree with TRBD2. The CDR3 length is 20 residues. The ends lost 2 bases at V and 6 bases at J; junction bases unmatched: 17. Per germline, CDR1 SGHRS and CDR2 YFSETQ. This CDR3 reads CASSLTDSGLAGPVPNEQFF. The CDR3 DNA reads as TGCGCCAGCAGCTTAACGGACTCGGGACTAGCGGGACCGGTACCCAATGAGCAGTTCTTC.

The J gene is TRBJ2-1, the V gene TRBV3-1 (or the pseudogene TRBV3-2), with TRBD2 matching over 13 bases. With V trimmed by 8 bases and J by 6 bases, 7 bases remained unmatched. Germline V gives CDR1 LGHDT, CDR2 YNNKEL (reference sequence). The CDR3 is 15 amino acids. DNA of the CDR3: TGTGCCAGCGGGGGAGGACTAGCGGGAGTCAATGAGCAGTTCTTC. It specifies CASGGGLAGVNEQFF.

The chain is built from TRBV28 and TRBJ1-5; perhaps TRBD1 as D (6 bases). Looked up from germline, CDR1 is MDHEN and CDR2 is SYDVKM. The CDR3 totals 17 residues. Trimming removed 7 bases at V and 0 bases at J, with 19 bases between. The CDR3 sequence is CASTKSTDSYSNQPQHF. The CDR3 coding sequence is TGTGCCAGCACTAAATCTACGGACAGCTATAGCAATCAGCCCCAGCATTTT. Full variable domain (rest looked up from reference TRBV28 and TRBJ1-5): DVKVTQSSRYLVKRTGEKVFLECVQDMDHENMFWYRQDPGLGLRLIYFSYDVKMKEKGDIPEGYSVSREKKERFSLILESASTNQTSMYLCASTKSTDSYSNQPQHFGDGTRLSIL.

The chain links TRBV7-2 to TRBJ1-5; a weak D match, TRBD1 (5 bases). Germline CDR1 reads SGHTA; CDR2 reads FQGNSA. V was shortened by 1 base and J by 2 bases, with 12 bases between the two germline ends. The CDR3 consists of 16 residues. CDR3 sequence reads: CASSLVGGRGNQPQHF. CDR3 nucleotides: TGTGCCAGCAGCTTAGTGGGGGGTAGAGGCAATCAGCCCCAGCATTTT.

This clone showed up just once. The chain links TRBV9 to TRBJ1-2, with 8 nucleotides matching TRBD1. From germline, CDR1 is SGDLS and CDR2 YYNGEE. The J segment lost 5 bases and the V segment lost 3 bases, leaving 9 bases of the junction unmatched. The CDR3 covers 15 residues. CDR3 sequence reads: CASSAEQGVLYGYTF. CDR3 nucleotide sequence: TGTGCCAGCAGCGCCGAACAGGGGGTGTTGTATGGCTACACCTTC.

The chain couples TRBV28 to TRBJ2-5; the match to TRBD1 covers 8 bases. The CDR3 spans 15 residues. Germline CDR1 is MDHEN and CDR2 is SYDVKM. With V trimmed by 5 bases and J by 0 bases, 5 bases remained unmatched. The CDR3 sequence: CASSLDRGYQETQYF. The CDR3 nucleotides are TGTGCCAGCAGTCTTGACAGGGGATACCAAGAGACCCAGTACTTC.

The CDR3: CASSQEGSPGSPLHF. The CDR3 DNA is TGCGCCAGCAGCCAAGAAGGCAGCCCAGGTTCACCCCTCCACTTT. V and J are TRBV4-3 and TRBJ1-6; no clear D. Germline V gives CDR1 LGHNA, CDR2 YSLEER. V lost 0 bases and J lost 9, with 12 bases in between. The CDR3 length is 15 residues.

This sequence joins TRBV9 and TRBJ2-7, with TRBD1 identical over 11 bases. The V segment lost 5 bases and the J segment 2 bases; nucleotides outside the gene matches: 6. The CDR3 is 15 amino acids. Germline CDR1 and CDR2: SGDLS and YYNGEE. The CDR3 protein is CASSTGDRGAYEQYF. The CDR3 DNA is TGTGCCAGCAGTACGGGGGACAGGGGGGCCTACGAGCAGTACTTC.

The chain is built from TRBV5-8 and TRBJ1-1, with D possibly being TRBD1 (6 bases). Germline V gene data show CDR1 as SGHTS and CDR2 as YDEGEE. Trimming took 5 bases from V and 1 from J, leaving 9 bases between them. CDR3 length: 13 amino acids. The CDR3 bases are TGTGCCAGCAGGGCACAGGGGAACACTGAAGCTTTCTTT. It encodes CASRAQGNTEAFF.

The rearrangement joins TRBV11-2 to TRBJ1-1, with 7 bases matching TRBD1. The CDR3 length is 13 residues. Losses at the gene ends were 5 bases for V and 8 bases for J; bases not matched to a gene: 8. Looked up from germline, CDR1 is SGHAT and CDR2 is FQNNGV. CDR3 loop: CASSPRPTGEAFF. The CDR3 DNA is TGTGCCAGCAGCCCAAGACCGACAGGGGAAGCTTTCTTT.